Shown below are 18 T cell receptor beta chains from a single sample sequenced in a study of healthy donors' naive CD4 and CD8 T cells (dated by TCRdb to about 2015). The listed sequencing device is 454 GS FLX Titanium. A previously published linear amplification protocol was used to build TCR libraries from roughly 480 ng of total RNA. TCRdb applied fastp at Q25 and MiXCR to the public reads, then kept only in-frame beta chains. Rows with a matching CDR3 protein are joined into one entry that keeps the most common DNA and genes. Across this sample there are 150,000 to 200,000 distinct CDR3 sequences, with around three quarters seen only once. Roughly 2.4% of the sample is taken by the ten largest. What was sequenced was naive CD4+ and CD8+ T cells sorted from blood, pooled from several donors. The label giving this sample's cell subset or site can be read as: FACS-sorted naive CD4+ (CD45RO-CD45RA+) and naive CD8+ (CD45RA+CD27bright) T cells. The source of these receptors is a pool of human donors in good health; the sample pools cells from several healthy donors.

This rearrangement joins TRBV28 to TRBJ2-6; weak D call: TRBD1 (6 bases). The CDR3 runs 17 residues. Trimming left V 1 base short and J 4 bases short, with 14 bases between. Germline V lookup: CDR1 MDHEN, CDR2 SYDVKM. The CDR3 spells CASSLLMGAVGANVLTF. The CDR3 DNA follows: TGTGCCAGCAGTTTATTGATGGGGGCGGTAGGGGCCAACGTCCTGACTTTC. The entire variable domain, with the rest obtained from reference TRBV28 and TRBJ2-6, is as follows: DVKVTQSSRYLVKRTGEKVFLECVQDMDHENMFWYRQDPGLGLRLIYFSYDVKMKEKGDIPEGYSVSREKKERFSLILESASTNQTSMYLCASSLLMGAVGANVLTFGAGSRLTVL.

The CDR3 region has the DNA TGTGCCAGCAAGCAGGGAGTCTACAATGAGCAGTTCTTC. Protein sequence: CASKQGVYNEQFF. The rearrangement joins TRBV27 to TRBJ2-1; tentatively, D is TRBD1 or TRBD2 (5 bases each). CDR1 and CDR2 (germline): MNHEY, SMNVEV (reference sequence). The CDR3 is 13 amino acids. The V and J ends lost 7 bases and 3 bases respectively, with 10 bases between them.

This clonotype was counted between two and nine times. The chain has TRBV14 and TRBJ1-4; 7 bases line up with TRBD1. The CDR3 is made up of 16 amino acids. V gave up 1 base and J gave up 6 bases; unmatched junction bases: 8. Germline values: CDR1 SGHDN, CDR2 FVKESK. CDR3 bases: TGTGCCAGCAGCCAAGCGAGGGACACAGGGGATGAAAAACTGTTTTTT. This sequence encodes CASSQARDTGDEKLFF.

The rearrangement joins TRBV18 to TRBJ2-7, with TRBD1 identical over 9 bases. CDR1 is KGHSH, CDR2 LQKENI, per germline. V gave up 4 bases and J gave up 3 bases; unmatched junction bases: 7. The CDR3 consists of 15 residues. CDR3 protein: CASSRPGQGIYEQYF. CDR3 nucleotide sequence: TGTGCCAGCTCACGACCGGGACAGGGAATCTACGAGCAGTACTTC.

This chain connects TRBV2 to TRBJ2-7; D is uncertain. This CDR3 has 12 amino acids. In germline, CDR1 is SNHLY, CDR2 FYNNEI. Trimming removed 3 bases at V and 4 bases at J, with 7 bases between. The CDR3 reads CASSDGLYEQYF. The CDR3 region has the DNA TGTGCCAGCAGTGATGGGTTATACGAGCAGTACTTC.

This chain uses TRBV30 with TRBJ1-2; D not certain. The germline V and J ends were trimmed by 3 bases and 8 bases, with 16 bases remaining between them. CDR1 and CDR2 from the germline V gene are GTSNPN and SVGIG (reference sequence). The CDR3 covers 13 residues. The CDR3 reads CAWRTSSLGGYTF. As DNA, the CDR3 is TGTGCCTGGAGGACGAGTTCTTTGGGGGGCTACACCTTC.

This chain uses TRBV29-1 with TRBJ2-1; 11 nucleotides align to TRBD2. The CDR3 has 15 amino acids. Germline trimming cut 4 bases from V and 5 bases from J; bases unmatched to any gene: 7. Germline CDR1 SQVTM, CDR2 ANQGSEA. The CDR3 reads CSVVSGRAPNNEQFF. As DNA, the CDR3 is TGCAGCGTTGTTAGCGGGAGGGCCCCCAACAATGAGCAGTTCTTC.

The CDR3 region is CASTTRGAETQYF. CDR3 nucleotide sequence: TGTGCCAGCACCACCCGGGGTGCGGAGACCCAGTACTTC. The V and J genes are TRBV27 and TRBJ2-5, with TRBD2 as a possible D gene (5 bases). This CDR3 contains 13 residues. The V end lost 7 bases, the J end lost 5 bases, and 14 bases lay between the germline ends. Germline values: CDR1 MNHEY, CDR2 SMNVEV (reference sequence).

The chain joins TRBV11-2 to TRBJ2-3; perhaps TRBD2 as D (6 bases). The CDR3 totals 15 residues. The V end lost 1 base, the J end lost 4 bases, and 12 bases lay between the germline ends. The germline CDR1 and CDR2 sequences are SGHAT and FQNNGV. The CDR3: CASSLGYTGADTQYF. The DNA for the CDR3 is TGTGCCAGCAGCTTAGGCTATACGGGGGCAGATACGCAGTATTTT.

The chain couples TRBV5-5 to TRBJ2-7; D unclear. This CDR3 is built from 14 residues. Trimming took off 0 bases at V and 3 bases at J, with 10 bases between the two ends. CDR1 is SGHKS and CDR2 is YYEKEE in the germline V gene (reference sequence). The CDR3 coding sequence is TGTGCCAGCAGCTTGGGTGGCGGAGTCTACGAGCAGTACTTC. It specifies CASSLGGGVYEQYF.

This clonotype has a single count. One junction end disagrees with the germline gene, perhaps due to a read error. The gene calls are TRBV11-2 and TRBJ2-4; D is unclear. The CDR3 has 14 residues. Germline V CDR1 and CDR2: SGHAT, FQNNGV. For the CDR3, the DNA is TGTGCCAGCAGCTTAGATCTGGTCGGCAGAACCAAAGCCTTC. This sequence encodes CASSLDLVGRTKAF.

The chain uses TRBV5-1 and TRBJ2-7, with D unresolved. From germline, CDR1 is SGHRS and CDR2 YFSETQ. Trimming stripped 4 bases from V and 0 bases from J, with 8 bases between. This CDR3 is built from 13 residues. CDR3 amino acids: CASSTSSSYEQYF. The CDR3 region has the DNA TGCGCCAGCAGCACATCAAGCTCCTACGAGCAGTACTTC. Combining the CDR3 with reference TRBV5-1 and TRBJ2-7 gives the whole variable domain KAGVTQTPRYLIKTRGQQVTLSCSPISGHRSVSWYQQTPGQGLQFLFEYFSETQRNKGNFPGRFSGRQFSNSRSEMNVSTLELGDSALYLCASSTSSSYEQYFGPGTRLTVT.

Remarks on this clonotype: Relative to the germline gene, one junction end is altered; a read error may explain this. CDR3: CAGSLGQRSGAFF. CDR3 in DNA: TGTGCCGGCAGCCTGGGACAGAGAAGCGGAGCTTTCTTT. The gene calls are TRBV12-3 or TRBV12-4 and TRBJ1-1; the match to TRBD1 covers 7 bases. The CDR3 loop spans 13 amino acids.

The V and J genes are TRBV12-5 and TRBJ2-4; D gene ambiguous. Germline values: CDR1 LGHNT, CDR2 FRNRAP. The CDR3 length is 12 residues. The CDR3 region has the DNA TGTGCCAGCAGTTTTGGGTCGACCATTCAGTACTTC. Translation: CASSFGSTIQYF.

This chain joins TRBV19 and TRBJ2-1, with 8 bases identical to TRBD2. The junction had 3 bases not matched to a gene; V was cut back by 1 base and J by 4 bases. This CDR3 spans 15 amino acids. Germline V gene data show CDR1 as LNHDA and CDR2 as SQIVND (reference sequence). CDR3 nucleotides: TGTGCCAGTAGTATAGCCGCTAGCGGGTACAATGAGCAGTTCTTC. It codes for CASSIAASGYNEQFF.

The chain joins TRBV6-5 to TRBJ1-3, with TRBD1 as a possible D gene (6 bases). Looked up from germline, CDR1 is MNHEY and CDR2 is SVGAGI. With 6 bases removed from V and 0 bases from J, the gap between germline ends came to 18 bases. This CDR3 has 17 residues. The CDR3 protein is CASREDRWSSSGNTIYF. The CDR3 DNA reads TGTGCCAGCAGGGAAGACAGGTGGTCGAGCTCTGGAAACACCATATATTTT.

This clonotype was seen only once. CDR3 DNA: TGCAGCGTTGATCCCAGCGGGGGCTACGAGCAGTACTTC. It yields the protein CSVDPSGGYEQYF. V gene TRBV29-1 combines with J gene TRBJ2-7; 8 nucleotides match TRBD2. V lost 3 bases and J lost 3; bases outside the gene matches: 4. The CDR3 is made up of 13 amino acids. Germline loops: CDR1 SQVTM, CDR2 ANQGSEA.

The chain joins TRBV7-9 to TRBJ2-1; TRBD2 aligns across 11 bases. This CDR3 has 17 amino acids. V dropped 4 bases and J dropped 0; count of bases not matched to a gene: 5. Germline assignment: CDR1 SEHNR and CDR2 FQNEAQ (reference sequence). CDR3 coding DNA: TGTGCCAGCAGCTCGACTAGCGGGATAATCTCCTACAATGAGCAGTTCTTC. Protein product: CASSSTSGIISYNEQFF.